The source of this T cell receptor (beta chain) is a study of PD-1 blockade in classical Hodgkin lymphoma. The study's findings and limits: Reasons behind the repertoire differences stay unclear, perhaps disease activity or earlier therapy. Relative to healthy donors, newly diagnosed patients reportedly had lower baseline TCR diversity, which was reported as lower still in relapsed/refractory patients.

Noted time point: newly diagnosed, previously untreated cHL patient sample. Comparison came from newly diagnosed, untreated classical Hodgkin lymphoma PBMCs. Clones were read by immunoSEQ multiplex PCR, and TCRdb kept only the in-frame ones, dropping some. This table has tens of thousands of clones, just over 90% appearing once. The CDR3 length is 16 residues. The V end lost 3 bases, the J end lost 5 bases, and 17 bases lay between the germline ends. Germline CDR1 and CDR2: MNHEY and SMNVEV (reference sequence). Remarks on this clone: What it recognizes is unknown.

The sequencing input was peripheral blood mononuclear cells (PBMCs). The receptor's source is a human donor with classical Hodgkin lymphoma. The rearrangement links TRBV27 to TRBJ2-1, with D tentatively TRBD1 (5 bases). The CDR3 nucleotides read TGTGCCAGCAGTTTCTCCAGGGTCGAGCTACACAATGAGCAGTTCTTC. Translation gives CASSFSRVELHNEQFF.